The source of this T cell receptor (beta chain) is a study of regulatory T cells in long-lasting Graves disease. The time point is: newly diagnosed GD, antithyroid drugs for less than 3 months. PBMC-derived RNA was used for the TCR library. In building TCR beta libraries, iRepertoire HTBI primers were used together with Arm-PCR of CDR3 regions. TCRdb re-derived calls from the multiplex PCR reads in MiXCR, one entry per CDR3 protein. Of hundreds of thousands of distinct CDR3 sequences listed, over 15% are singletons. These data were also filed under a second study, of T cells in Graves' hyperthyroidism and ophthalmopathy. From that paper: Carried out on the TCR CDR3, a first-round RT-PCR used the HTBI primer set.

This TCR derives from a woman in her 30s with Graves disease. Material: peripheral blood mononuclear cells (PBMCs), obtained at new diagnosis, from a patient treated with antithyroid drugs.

In DNA form, the CDR3 reads TGTGCCAGTAGTAGATCGGGGCGGGAGAAATTCTACGAGCAGTACTTC. This translates into CASSRSGREKFYEQYF. The V gene is TRBV19, the J gene TRBJ2-7, with TRBD2 matching over 7 bases. Looked up from germline, CDR1 is LNHDA and CDR2 is SQIVND (reference sequence). This CDR3 region has 16 residues. V shed 4 bases, J shed 3 bases, and the junction held 12 bases outside the gene matches.